This TCR beta chain is from a study of shared clonotypes between healthy human individuals. A remark on this clone: The target antigen is unknown.

The CDR3 length is 15 residues. Germline CDR1 SGDLS, CDR2 YYNGEE. The junction had 7 bases not matched to a gene; V was cut back by 4 bases and J by 1 base. Points from the study as a whole: Despite large depth, rarefaction showed incomplete sorted-subset sequencing. A limitation of the genetic and exposure-history diversity represented arose from few donors.

Genomic DNA of every subset was divided equally among multiple immunoSEQ plates. Authors' methods: In the immunoSEQ data, sequences were junction-only and lacked quality scores, so filtering differed. TCRdb's copy holds only in-frame clones and misses some; the assay was immunoSEQ multiplex PCR. V, J and clone size derive from that table, while D and trimming were established from the DNA sequence. The sample records 650,000 to 700,000 clones, around 90% being singletons. The V and J genes are TRBV9 and TRBJ2-5, with TRBD1 matching 7 bases. Sequencing was done on a sample of memory CD8+ T cells from PBMCs. Regarding subset: CD45RO+ cells pooled with CCR7-negative TemRA cells. This sequence was found in a man aged 18 to 30 in good health. Some clones in this sample may be carry-over from other donors' samples. DNA of the CDR3: TGTGCCAGCAGCTCGCCGGGACAGCTCCAAGAGACCCAGTACTTC. Its protein product is CASSSPGQLQETQYF.